Listed below are T cell receptor beta chains from one sample, sequenced in a study of tumour-infiltrating T cells in Burkitt lymphoma. Using immunoSEQ multiplex PCR, the repertoire was profiled, and TCRdb retains in-frame clones only, with some absent. The sample lists tens of thousands of clones; more than 25% were seen once. The source material was tumor tissue. The receptors shown here come from a human donor with Burkitt lymphoma. Each CDR3 is given with its conserved first and last residue. A D gene is named only where the DNA matches it firmly. The size of a clone is reported for some rows only, either as once, few or many, or as a class for expanded clones.

CDR3 DNA: TGTGCCAGCTCACCGTCCACAGGGGCAAGTCAGCCCCAGCATTTT; CDR3 protein: CASSPSTGASQPQHF; D gene: TRBD1; clone size: NA; J gene: TRBJ1-5; V gene: TRBV18
CDR3 DNA: TGTGCCAGCAGCCAGCGAACAGGTGACTATGGCTACACCTTC; CDR3 protein: CASSQRTGDYGYTF; D gene: NA; clone size: NA; J gene: TRBJ1-2; V gene: TRBV14
CDR3 DNA: TGTGCCAGCAGCCGACAAGAGACCCAGTACTTC; CDR3 protein: CASSRQETQYF; D gene: NA; clone size: few; J gene: TRBJ2-5; V gene: TRBV5-6
CDR3 DNA: TGTGCCTGGAGTCCCTCCGGGACAGGGATGGATCAGCCCCAGCATTTT; CDR3 protein: CAWSPSGTGMDQPQHF; D gene: TRBD1; clone size: few; J gene: TRBJ1-5; V gene: TRBV30
CDR3 DNA: TGTGCCAGCAGCCCCCGCCGGCGGGGCGAAAAACTGTTTTTT; CDR3 protein: CASSPRRRGEKLFF; D gene: NA; clone size: NA; J gene: TRBJ1-4; V gene: TRBV7-8
CDR3 DNA: TGTGCCAGCAGTACATACCGGACGGTCAGGGCGTACTTC; CDR3 protein: CASSTYRTVRAYF; D gene: NA; clone size: NA; J gene: TRBJ2-7; V gene: TRBV28
CDR3 DNA: TGCGCCAGCAGCACAGACCTTACGGGGACTGAAGCTTTCTTT; CDR3 protein: CASSTDLTGTEAFF; D gene: NA; clone size: few; J gene: TRBJ1-1; V gene: TRBV5-1
CDR3 DNA: TGTGCCAGCAGTTATCAGGACAGGGAGGGCCAGCCCCAGCATTTT; CDR3 protein: CASSYQDREGQPQHF; D gene: TRBD1; clone size: few; J gene: TRBJ1-5; V gene: TRBV6-6
CDR3 DNA: TGTGCCAGCTCGCGGGGACAGAAACTTGAAGCTTTCTTT; CDR3 protein: CASSRGQKLEAFF; D gene: TRBD1; clone size: NA; J gene: TRBJ1-1; V gene: TRBV18
CDR3 DNA: TGTGCCAGCAGTCGACGGTACCGAACCGGGGAGCTGTTTTTT; CDR3 protein: CASSRRYRTGELFF; D gene: NA; clone size: NA; J gene: TRBJ2-2; V gene: TRBV6-5
CDR3 DNA: TGTGCCAGCAGCCTAATTGGGCCAAGAGGAGAGCAGTACTTC; CDR3 protein: CASSLIGPRGEQYF; D gene: NA; clone size: few; J gene: TRBJ2-7; V gene: TRBV5-4
CDR3 DNA: TGTGCCAGCAGCTTAAACAGGGCCGCAGATACGCAGTATTTT; CDR3 protein: CASSLNRAADTQYF; D gene: NA; clone size: NA; J gene: TRBJ2-3; V gene: TRBV7-2
CDR3 DNA: TGTGCCAGCAGCGACAGTTCTTCAGGTGGCTACACCTTC; CDR3 protein: CASSDSSSGGYTF; D gene: NA; clone size: NA; J gene: TRBJ1-2; V gene: TRBV9
CDR3 DNA: TGCGCCAGCAGCCACCCCCAGGCAGGGGCTCTCACCGGGGAGCTGTTTTTT; CDR3 protein: CASSHPQAGALTGELFF; D gene: NA; clone size: few; J gene: TRBJ2-2; V gene: TRBV4-1
CDR3 DNA: TGTGCCAGCAACCAGGGGGGTCACGGGGAGCTGTTTTTT; CDR3 protein: CASNQGGHGELFF; D gene: NA; clone size: NA; J gene: TRBJ2-2; V gene: TRBV7-8
CDR3 DNA: TGTGCTAGTGGTTTATTCTACCTTTTAGGGTCTCTTTATAATTCACCCCTCCACTTT; CDR3 protein: CASGLFYLLGSLYNSPLHF; D gene: NA; clone size: once; J gene: TRBJ1-6; V gene: TRBV12-5
CDR3 DNA: TGTGCCAGCAGCCCCCCGGGACTACGGGGGGAGACCCAGTACTTC; CDR3 protein: CASSPPGLRGETQYF; D gene: TRBD2; clone size: NA; J gene: TRBJ2-5; V gene: TRBV7-2
CDR3 DNA: TGTGCCATCAGTGGAAATCGACAGGGTAAGAATTCCTACGAGCAGTACTTC; CDR3 protein: CAISGNRQGKNSYEQYF; D gene: TRBD1; clone size: NA; J gene: TRBJ2-7; V gene: TRBV10-3
CDR3 DNA: TGCGCCAGCAGCCCCGGACAGGGTGGTAGCAATCAGCCCCAGCATTTT; CDR3 protein: CASSPGQGGSNQPQHF; D gene: TRBD1; clone size: NA; J gene: TRBJ1-5; V gene: TRBV5-1
CDR3 DNA: TGTGCCAGCAGCCAAGGGGGCGGTGGTAATGAAAAACTGTTTTTT; CDR3 protein: CASSQGGGGNEKLFF; D gene: NA; clone size: few; J gene: TRBJ1-4; V gene: TRBV14
CDR3 DNA: TGTGCCACCAGCTCACTCCCGGACACTGAAGCTTTCTTT; CDR3 protein: CATSSLPDTEAFF; D gene: NA; clone size: NA; J gene: TRBJ1-1; V gene: TRBV15
CDR3 DNA: TGCAGTGCTAGACAGAACACTGAAGCTTTCTTT; CDR3 protein: CSARQNTEAFF; D gene: NA; clone size: NA; J gene: TRBJ1-1; V gene: TRBV20-1
CDR3 DNA: TGTGCCAGCTCACCTACTAGTAGGGCAGATACGCAGTATTTT; CDR3 protein: CASSPTSRADTQYF; D gene: NA; clone size: few; J gene: TRBJ2-3; V gene: TRBV18
CDR3 DNA: TGTGCCAGTAGTACAGATAGGAACTATGGCTACACCTTC; CDR3 protein: CASSTDRNYGYTF; D gene: NA; clone size: NA; J gene: TRBJ1-2; V gene: TRBV19
CDR3 DNA: TGTGCCTGGAGCCGGACCAATCTCGGAAACACCATATATTTT; CDR3 protein: CAWSRTNLGNTIYF; D gene: NA; clone size: few; J gene: TRBJ1-3; V gene: TRBV30
CDR3 DNA: TGTGCCAGCACTCCCACCCTCCTGGGGTCCAACACTGTCACTGAAGCTTTCTTT; CDR3 protein: CASTPTLLGSNTVTEAFF; D gene: NA; clone size: few; J gene: TRBJ1-1; V gene: TRBV27
CDR3 DNA: TGTGCCAGCAGCCTATACGAGGATGGCTACACCTTC; CDR3 protein: CASSLYEDGYTF; D gene: NA; clone size: NA; J gene: TRBJ1-2; V gene: TRBV5-4
CDR3 DNA: TGTGCCAGCACCTACAGGGTCCGGCCCCAGCATTTT; CDR3 protein: CASTYRVRPQHF; D gene: NA; clone size: NA; J gene: TRBJ1-5; V gene: TRBV27
CDR3 DNA: TGTGCCAGCAGTCCGACAGGAGACTATGGCTACACCTTC; CDR3 protein: CASSPTGDYGYTF; D gene: NA; clone size: NA; J gene: TRBJ1-2; V gene: TRBV6-6
CDR3 DNA: TGCGCCAGCAGCGCCAGGGGCGCCTACAATGAGCAGTTCTTC; CDR3 protein: CASSARGAYNEQFF; D gene: NA; clone size: NA; J gene: TRBJ2-1; V gene: TRBV4-3
CDR3 DNA: TGTGCCAGCAGCTTTAAAAGCGGGGGGGCCCCAGATACGCAGTATTTT; CDR3 protein: CASSFKSGGAPDTQYF; D gene: TRBD2; clone size: NA; J gene: TRBJ2-3; V gene: TRBV7-6
CDR3 DNA: TGTGCCAGCAGCCCTCATAGTCGGGGGGCCGCTATTCAAGAGACCCAGTACTTC; CDR3 protein: CASSPHSRGAAIQETQYF; D gene: NA; clone size: NA; J gene: TRBJ2-5; V gene: TRBV5-6
CDR3 DNA: TGCGCCAGCAGCATACGACCCCAGGGAAGGGGCTACACCTTC; CDR3 protein: CASSIRPQGRGYTF; D gene: NA; clone size: few; J gene: TRBJ1-2; V gene: TRBV4-3
CDR3 DNA: TGTGCCAGCAGCCAGGGGTCGGGACTAGCGGCCTACGAGCAGTACTTC; CDR3 protein: CASSQGSGLAAYEQYF; D gene: TRBD2; clone size: NA; J gene: TRBJ2-7; V gene: TRBV4-2
CDR3 DNA: TGTGCCATCAGTGAGGGAGCCTGGCCGGTCGGATACGAGCAGTACTTC; CDR3 protein: CAISEGAWPVGYEQYF; D gene: NA; clone size: few; J gene: TRBJ2-7; V gene: TRBV10-3
CDR3 DNA: TGTGCCAGCAGTGAATCCGTGACAGATAAAAACATTCAGTACTTC; CDR3 protein: CASSESVTDKNIQYF; D gene: NA; clone size: NA; J gene: TRBJ2-4; V gene: TRBV25-1
CDR3 DNA: TGTGCCAGCAGTTCAGGGTTGAACACTGAAGCTTTCTTT; CDR3 protein: CASSSGLNTEAFF; D gene: NA; clone size: few; J gene: TRBJ1-1; V gene: TRBV2
CDR3 DNA: TGCAGCGGGAGGGACTGGGCTCCGGCTACGCAGTATTTT; CDR3 protein: CSGRDWAPATQYF; D gene: NA; clone size: few; J gene: TRBJ2-3; V gene: TRBV29-1
CDR3 DNA: TGCAGTAGGAAAACAGCTTACGAGCAGTACTTC; CDR3 protein: CSRKTAYEQYF; D gene: NA; clone size: once; J gene: TRBJ2-7; V gene: TRBV20-1
CDR3 DNA: TGCGCCAGCAGTTGGCGACTAGCGGCCAGGACAGATACGCAGTATTTT; CDR3 protein: CASSWRLAARTDTQYF; D gene: TRBD2; clone size: few; J gene: TRBJ2-3; V gene: TRBV5-1
CDR3 DNA: TGCGCCAGCAGCTACCTATCGACGGACACTGAAGCTTTCTTT; CDR3 protein: CASSYLSTDTEAFF; D gene: NA; clone size: few; J gene: TRBJ1-1; V gene: TRBV5-1
CDR3 DNA: TGTGCCAGCAGCTTAAGGGATCAGCCCCAGCATTTT; CDR3 protein: CASSLRDQPQHF; D gene: NA; clone size: NA; J gene: TRBJ1-5; V gene: TRBV5-6
CDR3 DNA: TGTGCCAGCAGTCGGGACAGGGTCGGATCAAGACCCCTCCACTTT; CDR3 protein: CASSRDRVGSRPLHF; D gene: TRBD1; clone size: few; J gene: TRBJ1-6; V gene: TRBV2
CDR3 DNA: TGTGCCAGCAGCCGAGGGACGTCTAAAGAGACCCAGTACTTC; CDR3 protein: CASSRGTSKETQYF; D gene: NA; clone size: few; J gene: TRBJ2-5; V gene: TRBV7-8
CDR3 DNA: TGTGCCAGCAGCGCCAGGGGAGGGACGAACACTGAAGCTTTCTTT; CDR3 protein: CASSARGGTNTEAFF; D gene: NA; clone size: NA; J gene: TRBJ1-1; V gene: TRBV9
CDR3 DNA: TGCAGCGCTGGTTGGTCAGGGGGGGCCTTCACCGGGGAGCTGTTTTTT; CDR3 protein: CSAGWSGGAFTGELFF; D gene: NA; clone size: few; J gene: TRBJ2-2; V gene: TRBV29-1
CDR3 DNA: TGTGCCAGCAGCTACGGTACGGCCCAGTACTTC; CDR3 protein: CASSYGTAQYF; D gene: NA; clone size: NA; J gene: TRBJ2-5; V gene: TRBV7-2
CDR3 DNA: TGTGCCATCGCCGGGAACACTGAAGCTTTCTTT; CDR3 protein: CAIAGNTEAFF; D gene: NA; clone size: NA; J gene: TRBJ1-1; V gene: TRBV6-1
CDR3 DNA: TGTGCCAGCAGTGAAAGGGGGCGAAAACTGTTTTTT; CDR3 protein: CASSERGRKLFF; D gene: TRBD1; clone size: NA; J gene: TRBJ1-4; V gene: TRBV25-1
CDR3 DNA: TGTGCCTGGAGTGGAGGGAGGGATGGCTACACCTTC; CDR3 protein: CAWSGGRDGYTF; D gene: NA; clone size: NA; J gene: TRBJ1-2; V gene: TRBV30
CDR3 DNA: TGTGCCAGGCTAGCGGGGGAGCAGTTCTTC; CDR3 protein: CARLAGEQFF; D gene: TRBD2; clone size: NA; J gene: TRBJ2-1; V gene: TRBV13
CDR3 DNA: TGTGCCAGCAGCTTAGGGGGACGGGAAAAACTGTTTTTT; CDR3 protein: CASSLGGREKLFF; D gene: NA; clone size: NA; J gene: TRBJ1-4; V gene: TRBV7-2
CDR3 DNA: TGTGCCAGCAGCGGATCCCCGACGGACAGGCGGAATCAGCCCCAGCATTTT; CDR3 protein: CASSGSPTDRRNQPQHF; D gene: TRBD1; clone size: few; J gene: TRBJ1-5; V gene: TRBV4-2
CDR3 DNA: TGTGCCAGCAGCTTAGGACCGGACCTAGGCTATGGCTACACCTTC; CDR3 protein: CASSLGPDLGYGYTF; D gene: NA; clone size: few; J gene: TRBJ1-2; V gene: TRBV7-2
CDR3 DNA: TGTGCCACCAGCAGAGAGGCAGGGAATAACTATGGCTACACCTTC; CDR3 protein: CATSREAGNNYGYTF; D gene: NA; clone size: few; J gene: TRBJ1-2; V gene: TRBV15